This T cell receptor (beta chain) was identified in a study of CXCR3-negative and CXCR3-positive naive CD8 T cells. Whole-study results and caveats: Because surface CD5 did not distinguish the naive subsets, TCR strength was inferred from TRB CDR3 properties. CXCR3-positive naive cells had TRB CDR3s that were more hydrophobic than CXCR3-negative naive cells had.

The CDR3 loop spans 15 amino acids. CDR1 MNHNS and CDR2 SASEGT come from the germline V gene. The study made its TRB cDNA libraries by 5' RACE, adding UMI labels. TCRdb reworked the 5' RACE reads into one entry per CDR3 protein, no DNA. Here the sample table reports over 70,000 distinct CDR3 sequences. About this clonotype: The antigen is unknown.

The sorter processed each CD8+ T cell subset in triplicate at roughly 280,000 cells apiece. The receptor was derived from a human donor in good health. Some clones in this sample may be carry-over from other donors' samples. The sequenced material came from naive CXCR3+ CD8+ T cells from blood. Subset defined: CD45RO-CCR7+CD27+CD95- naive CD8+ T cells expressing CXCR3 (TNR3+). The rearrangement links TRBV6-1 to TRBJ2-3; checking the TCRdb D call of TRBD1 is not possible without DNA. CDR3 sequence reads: CASSVAGGMSDTQYF.